This T cell receptor (beta chain) was found in a study of shared clonotypes between healthy human individuals. Profiling relied on immunoSEQ multiplex PCR, and the TCRdb table lists in-frame clones only, not all of them. This sample has roughly 2.4 million clones; under 97% occur once, and the top ten carry around 0.13%. Trimming stripped 5 bases from V and 7 bases from J, with 15 bases between. The germline gives CDR1 SGHAT, CDR2 FQNNGV. The CDR3 has 14 amino acids. General study points: In several donors, around 5% of naive CD4 clonotypes appeared in common. Larger richness was generally estimated for naive than memory subsets.

The donors were all Caucasian adults (living in Nashville, Tennessee). Memory CD4+ cells were the fraction left after CD45RA+ naive selection. A note on this clone: Antigen unknown.

The source of this sequence is a man between 18 and 35 years old in good health. This chain connects TRBV11-2 to TRBJ2-1; D gene ambiguous. The sample consisted of naive CD4+ T cells sorted from blood. The sample's subset: CD45RA+ positively selected. This CDR3 is CASSPRYPTNEQFF. The CDR3 DNA sequence: TGTGCCAGCAGCCCGCGTTACCCCACGAATGAGCAGTTCTTC. Full variable domain (missing parts from reference TRBV11-2 and TRBJ2-1): EAGVAQSPRYKIIEKRQSVAFWCNPISGHATLYWYQQILGQGPKLLIQFQNNGVVDDSQLPKDRFSAERLKGVDSTLKIQPAKLEDSAVYLCASSPRYPTNEQFFGPGTRLTVL.